A selection of T cell receptor beta chains follows, all from one sample in a study of control samples from healthy donors and cancer patients. Profiled with immunoSEQ multiplex PCR; TCRdb holds only in-frame clones, not every one. The repertoire holds 55,000 to 90,000 clones, approximately 80% seen once, with 25% to 30% in the top ten. The specimen sequenced was blood. These receptors all come from a man aged 50 to 60 in good health. Each CDR3 is given with its conserved first and last residue. The order of the fields is J gene, V gene, clone size, D gene, CDR3 protein, CDR3 DNA. The D gene is left open where the match is weak. The size field is filled for only some rows; it gives once, few, many or a size class.

J: TRBJ2-7
V: TRBV2
size: few
D: NA
CDR3: CAISDRTAYEQYF
DNA: TGTGCCATCTCAGACAGGACAGCCTACGAGCAGTACTTC

J: TRBJ2-7
V: TRBV30
size: NA
D: TRBD1
CDR3: CAWIMTGGYEQYF
DNA: TGTGCCTGGATCATGACAGGGGGCTACGAGCAGTACTTC

J: TRBJ2-1
V: TRBV7-9
size: NA
D: NA
CDR3: CASSLDWHEQFF
DNA: TGTGCCAGCAGCTTAGATTGGCATGAGCAGTTCTTC

J: TRBJ2-1
V: TRBV5-5
size: NA
D: TRBD2
CDR3: CASSLTSGSYNEQFF
DNA: TGTGCCAGCAGCTTGACTAGCGGCTCCTACAATGAGCAGTTCTTC

J: TRBJ2-6
V: TRBV11-3
size: NA
D: NA
CDR3: CASAIRPGANVLTF
DNA: TGTGCCAGCGCCATTAGGCCTGGGGCCAACGTCCTGACTTTC

J: TRBJ1-2
V: TRBV24-1
size: NA
D: NA
CDR3: CATSEGGKYGYTF
DNA: TGTGCCACCAGTGAGGGGGGGAAATATGGCTACACCTTC

J: TRBJ1-1
V: TRBV9
size: NA
D: NA
CDR3: CASSVVPAGNTEAFF
DNA: TGTGCCAGCAGCGTAGTACCTGCAGGGAACACTGAAGCTTTCTTT

J: TRBJ2-7
V: TRBV9
size: NA
D: NA
CDR3: CASSVGTRGYEQYF
DNA: TGTGCCAGCAGCGTGGGGACCAGAGGCTACGAGCAGTACTTC

J: TRBJ2-7
V: TRBV11-3
size: NA
D: TRBD2
CDR3: CASSLGLAGGSYEQYF
DNA: TGTGCCAGCAGCTTAGGGCTAGCGGGAGGGTCCTACGAGCAGTACTTC

J: TRBJ2-1
V: TRBV7-2
size: NA
D: TRBD2
CDR3: CATGWGGGRNEQFF
DNA: TGTGCCACCGGGTGGGGGGGAGGAAGGAATGAGCAGTTCTTC

J: TRBJ2-1
V: TRBV7-6
size: NA
D: NA
CDR3: CASSPVLGRYNEQFF
DNA: TGTGCCAGCAGCCCCGTTCTGGGTAGATACAATGAGCAGTTCTTC

J: TRBJ1-5
V: TRBV19
size: few
D: NA
CDR3: CATGAFGNSNQPQHF
DNA: TGTGCCACCGGGGCATTCGGGAATAGCAATCAGCCCCAGCATTTT

J: TRBJ1-2
V: TRBV3-1/TRBV3-2
size: once
D: NA
CDR3: CASSSPSIGYGYTF
DNA: TGTGCCAGCAGCTCACCCTCCATCGGCTATGGCTACACCTTC

J: TRBJ2-7
V: TRBV5-8
size: NA
D: NA
CDR3: CASSLGYEQYF
DNA: TGTGCCAGCAGCTTGGGCTACGAGCAGTACTTC

J: TRBJ2-4
V: TRBV7-2
size: NA
D: NA
CDR3: CASSPQGGANIQYF
DNA: TGTGCCAGCAGCCCACAGGGAGGGGCGAACATTCAGTACTTC

J: TRBJ2-7
V: TRBV10-2
size: NA
D: NA
CDR3: CASRVPGTYEQYF
DNA: TGCGCCAGCAGAGTCCCCGGGACCTACGAGCAGTACTTC

J: TRBJ1-1
V: TRBV6-5
size: NA
D: NA
CDR3: CAIQFGDWNTEAFF
DNA: TGTGCCATCCAATTCGGGGATTGGAACACTGAAGCTTTCTTT

J: TRBJ2-5
V: TRBV19
size: once
D: TRBD1
CDR3: CASSLQGNDEETQYF
DNA: TGTGCCAGTAGCCTACAGGGGAATGACGAAGAGACCCAGTACTTC

J: TRBJ2-1
V: TRBV24-1
size: NA
D: NA
CDR3: CATSETSYNEQFF
DNA: TGTGCCACCAGTGAGACATCTTACAATGAGCAGTTCTTC

J: TRBJ2-6
V: TRBV9
size: NA
D: NA
CDR3: CASSVVGGEGANVLTF
DNA: TGTGCCAGCAGCGTAGTCGGGGGCGAAGGGGCCAACGTCCTGACTTTC

J: TRBJ1-3
V: TRBV19
size: NA
D: NA
CDR3: CASIPLGRNLGNTIYF
DNA: TGTGCCAGTATCCCCCTCGGACGGAACCTGGGAAACACCATATATTTT

J: TRBJ2-3
V: TRBV3-1/TRBV3-2
size: NA
D: TRBD2
CDR3: CASQAGGPTDTQYF
DNA: TGTGCCAGCCAAGCGGGGGGGCCCACAGATACGCAGTATTTT

J: TRBJ2-1
V: TRBV11-3
size: NA
D: TRBD2
CDR3: CASSSGLAGRYEQFF
DNA: TGTGCCAGCAGCTCCGGACTAGCGGGAAGATATGAGCAGTTCTTC

J: TRBJ2-7
V: TRBV9
size: NA
D: TRBD2
CDR3: CASSAGTSQGDEQYF
DNA: TGTGCCAGCAGCGCCGGGACTAGCCAGGGGGACGAGCAGTACTTC

J: TRBJ2-3
V: TRBV10-1
size: once
D: NA
CDR3: CASSEPGDTDTQYF
DNA: TGCGCCAGCAGTGAGCCCGGGGATACAGATACGCAGTATTTT

J: TRBJ1-1
V: TRBV5-1
size: NA
D: TRBD1
CDR3: CASTLQGSTEAFF
DNA: TGCGCCAGCACCCTACAGGGGTCCACTGAAGCTTTCTTT

J: TRBJ2-7
V: TRBV10-3
size: once
D: NA
CDR3: CAINDIVSRTEQYF
DNA: TGTGCCATCAACGACATCGTTAGCCGGACCGAGCAGTACTTC

J: TRBJ1-2
V: TRBV6-5
size: few
D: NA
CDR3: CASRETANYGYTF
DNA: TGTGCCAGCAGGGAGACGGCTAACTATGGCTACACCTTC

J: TRBJ2-2
V: TRBV7-9
size: NA
D: TRBD1
CDR3: CASSKRTGRTGELFF
DNA: TGTGCCAGCAGCAAAAGGACAGGGCGCACCGGGGAGCTGTTTTTT

J: TRBJ1-3
V: TRBV7-4
size: NA
D: TRBD1
CDR3: CASSWDSSGNTIYF
DNA: TGTGCCAGCAGCTGGGACAGCTCTGGAAACACCATATATTTT

J: TRBJ1-3
V: TRBV27
size: NA
D: NA
CDR3: CASSLLGAGNTIYF
DNA: TGTGCCAGCAGTTTATTGGGGGCTGGAAACACCATATATTTT

J: TRBJ2-3
V: TRBV6-5
size: NA
D: TRBD1
CDR3: CASSPGQGITDTQYF
DNA: TGTGCCAGCAGCCCGGGACAGGGGATTACAGATACGCAGTATTTT

J: TRBJ1-5
V: TRBV6-2/TRBV6-3
size: NA
D: TRBD1
CDR3: CASSYHTGVQPQHF
DNA: TGTGCCAGCAGTTACCACACAGGGGTTCAGCCCCAGCATTTT

J: TRBJ1-2
V: TRBV7-9
size: NA
D: NA
CDR3: CASSFSSGGVDGYTF
DNA: TGTGCCAGCAGCTTCTCCAGTGGAGGGGTTGATGGCTACACCTTC

J: TRBJ2-7
V: TRBV7-3
size: NA
D: NA
CDR3: CASSMKPGPTYEQYF
DNA: TGTGCCAGCAGCATGAAACCGGGACCGACGTACGAGCAGTACTTC

J: TRBJ1-2
V: TRBV5-8
size: NA
D: NA
CDR3: CASSLATTLGGYYGYTF
DNA: TGTGCCAGCAGCTTGGCTACGACGTTAGGGGGATACTATGGCTACACCTTC

J: TRBJ2-3
V: TRBV19
size: NA
D: TRBD2
CDR3: CASSMLAGAVTDTQYF
DNA: TGTGCCAGTAGTATGCTAGCGGGGGCCGTCACAGATACGCAGTATTTT

J: TRBJ2-7
V: TRBV19
size: NA
D: NA
CDR3: CASSTPGGFHYEQYF
DNA: TGTGCCAGTAGTACCCCTGGGGGTTTCCACTACGAGCAGTACTTC

J: TRBJ1-5
V: TRBV19
size: NA
D: NA
CDR3: CASSPTGAQPQHF
DNA: TGTGCCAGTAGTCCGACGGGGGCCCAGCCCCAGCATTTT

J: TRBJ1-2
V: TRBV19
size: NA
D: NA
CDR3: CASSIEGPQDLVYGYTF
DNA: TGTGCCAGTAGTATAGAGGGGCCACAGGATCTAGTTTATGGCTACACCTTC

J: TRBJ1-3
V: TRBV5-6
size: NA
D: NA
CDR3: CASSLGNGNTIYF
DNA: TGTGCCAGCAGCTTGGGAAATGGAAACACCATATATTTT

J: TRBJ2-2
V: TRBV7-3
size: NA
D: TRBD2
CDR3: CASTPAGATGELFF
DNA: TGTGCCAGCACCCCTGCGGGAGCCACCGGGGAGCTGTTTTTT

J: TRBJ2-6
V: TRBV19
size: NA
D: NA
CDR3: CASSIEISGANVLTF
DNA: TGTGCCAGTAGTATAGAAATCTCTGGGGCCAACGTCCTGACTTTC

J: TRBJ2-7
V: TRBV4-3
size: NA
D: TRBD1
CDR3: CASSQGGGGRGRAYEQYF
DNA: TGCGCCAGCAGCCAAGGTGGGGGTGGAAGGGGGCGAGCTTACGAGCAGTACTTC

J: TRBJ1-2
V: TRBV27
size: NA
D: NA
CDR3: CASSFRGNGYTF
DNA: TGTGCCAGCAGTTTCCGAGGAAATGGCTACACCTTC

J: TRBJ2-2
V: TRBV3-1/TRBV3-2
size: NA
D: NA
CDR3: CASSQKGTGELFF
DNA: TGTGCCAGCAGCCAAAAGGGTACCGGGGAGCTGTTTTTT

J: TRBJ1-3
V: TRBV6-5
size: NA
D: NA
CDR3: CASSTAGLRGNTIYF
DNA: TGTGCCAGCAGTACTGCAGGTCTAAGAGGAAACACCATATATTTT

J: TRBJ2-3
V: TRBV7-3
size: NA
D: TRBD2
CDR3: CASSLKVGLQNTDTQYF
DNA: TGTGCCAGCAGCTTAAAGGTGGGACTACAGAACACAGATACGCAGTATTTT

J: TRBJ2-3
V: TRBV6-2/TRBV6-3
size: NA
D: NA
CDR3: CASSYPAISTDTQYF
DNA: TGTGCCAGCAGTTACCCGGCTATCAGCACAGATACGCAGTATTTT

J: TRBJ1-4
V: TRBV29-1
size: NA
D: TRBD1
CDR3: CSVEKTGRNEKLFF
DNA: TGCAGCGTTGAAAAGACAGGGCGCAATGAAAAACTGTTTTTT

J: TRBJ2-2
V: TRBV5-1
size: NA
D: NA
CDR3: CASSLDGGHGELFF
DNA: TGCGCCAGCAGCTTGGACGGGGGTCACGGGGAGCTGTTTTTT

J: TRBJ1-5
V: TRBV7-2
size: NA
D: TRBD1
CDR3: CASNPGGIYNQPQHF
DNA: TGTGCCAGCAACCCAGGGGGGATATACAATCAGCCCCAGCATTTT

J: TRBJ1-2
V: TRBV3-1/TRBV3-2
size: NA
D: NA
CDR3: CASSQEGGLRGSHGYTF
DNA: TGTGCCAGCAGCCAAGAAGGGGGTCTACGGGGCTCTCACGGCTACACCTTC